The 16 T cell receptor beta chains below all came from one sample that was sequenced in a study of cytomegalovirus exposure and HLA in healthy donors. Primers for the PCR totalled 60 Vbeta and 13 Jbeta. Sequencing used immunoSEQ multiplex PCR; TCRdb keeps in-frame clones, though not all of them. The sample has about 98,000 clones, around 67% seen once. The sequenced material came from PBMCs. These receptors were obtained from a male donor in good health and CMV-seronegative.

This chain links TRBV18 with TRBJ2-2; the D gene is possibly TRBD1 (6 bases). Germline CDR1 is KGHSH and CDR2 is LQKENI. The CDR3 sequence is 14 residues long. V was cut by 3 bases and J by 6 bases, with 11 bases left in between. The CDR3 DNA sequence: TGTGCCAGCTCACCCGGGACACGTTCCGGGGAGCTGTTTTTT. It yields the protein CASSPGTRSGELFF.

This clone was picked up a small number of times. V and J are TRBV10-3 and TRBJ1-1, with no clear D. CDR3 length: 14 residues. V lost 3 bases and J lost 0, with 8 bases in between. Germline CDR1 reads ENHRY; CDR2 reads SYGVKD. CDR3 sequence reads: CAISEGRLNTEAFF. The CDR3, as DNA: TGTGCCATCAGTGAAGGCAGGCTGAACACTGAAGCTTTCTTT.

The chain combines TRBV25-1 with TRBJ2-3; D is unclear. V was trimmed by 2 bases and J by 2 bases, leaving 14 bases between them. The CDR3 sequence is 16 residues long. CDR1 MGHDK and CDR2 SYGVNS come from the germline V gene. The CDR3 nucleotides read TGTGCCAGCAGTGAAAGCGAGGCGGTACTCACAGATACGCAGTATTTT. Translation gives CASSESEAVLTDTQYF.

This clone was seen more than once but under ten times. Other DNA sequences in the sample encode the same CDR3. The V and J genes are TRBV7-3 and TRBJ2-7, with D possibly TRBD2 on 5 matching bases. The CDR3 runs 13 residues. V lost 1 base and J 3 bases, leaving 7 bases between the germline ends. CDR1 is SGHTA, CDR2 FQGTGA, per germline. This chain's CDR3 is CASSLIGGYEQYF. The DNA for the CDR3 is TGTGCCAGCAGCTTAATAGGAGGCTACGAGCAGTACTTC.

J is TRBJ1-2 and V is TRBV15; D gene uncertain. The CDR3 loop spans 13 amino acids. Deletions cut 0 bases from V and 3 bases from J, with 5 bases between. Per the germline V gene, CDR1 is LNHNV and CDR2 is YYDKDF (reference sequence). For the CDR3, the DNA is TGTGCCACCAGCAGAGAGAGGGACTATGGCTACACCTTC. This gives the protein CATSRERDYGYTF.

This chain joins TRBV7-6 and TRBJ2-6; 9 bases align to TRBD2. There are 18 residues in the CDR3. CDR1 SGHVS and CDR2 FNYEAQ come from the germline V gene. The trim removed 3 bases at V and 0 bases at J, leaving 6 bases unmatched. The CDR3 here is CASSFRTSASSGANVLTF. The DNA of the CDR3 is TGTGCCAGCAGCTTTCGGACTAGCGCCAGCTCTGGGGCCAACGTCCTGACTTTC.

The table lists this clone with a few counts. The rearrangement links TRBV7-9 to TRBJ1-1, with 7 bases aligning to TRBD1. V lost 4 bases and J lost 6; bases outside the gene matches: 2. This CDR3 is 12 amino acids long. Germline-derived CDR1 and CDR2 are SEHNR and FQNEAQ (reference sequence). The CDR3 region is CASSSDRAEAFF. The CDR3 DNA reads TGTGCCAGCAGCTCAGACAGGGCTGAAGCTTTCTTT. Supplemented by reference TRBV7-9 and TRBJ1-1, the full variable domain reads DTGVSQNPRHKITKRGQNVTFRCDPISEHNRLYWYRQTLGQGPEFLTYFQNEAQLEKSRLLSDRFSAERPKGSFSTLEIQRTEQGDSAMYLCASSSDRAEAFFGQGTRLTVV.

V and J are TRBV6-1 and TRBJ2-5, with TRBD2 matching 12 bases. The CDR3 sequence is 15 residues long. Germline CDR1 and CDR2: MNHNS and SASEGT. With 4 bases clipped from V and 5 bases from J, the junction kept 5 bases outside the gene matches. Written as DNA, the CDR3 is TGTGCCAGCAGTGCCGGACTAGCGGGAAGGGAGACCCAGTACTTC. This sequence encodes CASSAGLAGRETQYF.

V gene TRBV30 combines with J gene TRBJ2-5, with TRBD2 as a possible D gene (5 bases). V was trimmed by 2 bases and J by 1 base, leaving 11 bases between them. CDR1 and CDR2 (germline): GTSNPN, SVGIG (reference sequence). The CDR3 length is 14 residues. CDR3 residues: CAWSRTGIQETQYF. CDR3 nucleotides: TGTGCCTGGAGTAGGACGGGAATCCAAGAGACCCAGTACTTC.

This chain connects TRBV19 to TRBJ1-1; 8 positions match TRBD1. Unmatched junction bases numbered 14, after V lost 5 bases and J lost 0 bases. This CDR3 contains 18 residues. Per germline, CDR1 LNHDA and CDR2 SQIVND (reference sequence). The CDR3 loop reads CASSHERDRTTLNTEAFF. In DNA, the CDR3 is TGTGCCAGTAGTCATGAAAGGGACAGGACAACTTTGAACACTGAAGCTTTCTTT.

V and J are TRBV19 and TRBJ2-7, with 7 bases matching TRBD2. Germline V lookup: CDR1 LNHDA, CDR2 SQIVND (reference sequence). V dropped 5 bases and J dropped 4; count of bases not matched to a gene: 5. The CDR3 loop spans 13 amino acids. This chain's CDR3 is CASSFGLDYEQYF. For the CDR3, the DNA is TGTGCCAGTAGTTTTGGACTAGATTACGAGCAGTACTTC.

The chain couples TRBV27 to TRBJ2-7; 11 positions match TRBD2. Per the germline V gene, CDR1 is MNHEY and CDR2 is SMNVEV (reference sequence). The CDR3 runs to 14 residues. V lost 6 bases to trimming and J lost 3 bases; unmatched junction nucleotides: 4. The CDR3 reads CASRTSGRGYEQYF. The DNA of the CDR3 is TGTGCCAGCAGAACTAGCGGGAGAGGCTACGAGCAGTACTTC.

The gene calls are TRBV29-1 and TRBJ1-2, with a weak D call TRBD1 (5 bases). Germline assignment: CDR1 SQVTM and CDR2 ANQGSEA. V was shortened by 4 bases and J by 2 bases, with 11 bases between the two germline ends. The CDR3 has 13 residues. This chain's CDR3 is CSVGRDTNYGYTF. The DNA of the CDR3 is TGCAGCGTTGGCAGGGATACGAACTATGGCTACACCTTC.

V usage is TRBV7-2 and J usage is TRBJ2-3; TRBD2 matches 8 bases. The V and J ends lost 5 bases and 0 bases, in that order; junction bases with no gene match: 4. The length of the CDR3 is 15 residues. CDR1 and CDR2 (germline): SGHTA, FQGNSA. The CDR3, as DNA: TGTGCCAGCAGCCCCCCTAGCGGGAGCACAGATACGCAGTATTTT. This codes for CASSPPSGSTDTQYF. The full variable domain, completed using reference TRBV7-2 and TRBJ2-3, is GAGVSQSPSNKVTEKGKDVELRCDPISGHTALYWYRQSLGQGLEFLIYFQGNSAPDKSGLPSDRFSAERTGGSVSTLTIQRTQQEDSAVYLCASSPPSGSTDTQYFGPGTRLTVL.

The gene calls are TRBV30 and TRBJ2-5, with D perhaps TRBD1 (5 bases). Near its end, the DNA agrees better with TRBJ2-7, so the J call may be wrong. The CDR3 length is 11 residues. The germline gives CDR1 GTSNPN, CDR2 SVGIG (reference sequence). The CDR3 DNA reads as TGTGCCTGGAGCAGGGATAACGAGCAGTACTTC. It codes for CAWSRDNEQYF.

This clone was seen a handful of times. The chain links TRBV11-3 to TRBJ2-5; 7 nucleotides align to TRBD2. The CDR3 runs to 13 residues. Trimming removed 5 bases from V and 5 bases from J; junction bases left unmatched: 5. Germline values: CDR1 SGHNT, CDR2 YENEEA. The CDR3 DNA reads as TGTGCCAGCAGCGGACTCGGGGGGGAGACCCAGTACTTC. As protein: CASSGLGGETQYF.